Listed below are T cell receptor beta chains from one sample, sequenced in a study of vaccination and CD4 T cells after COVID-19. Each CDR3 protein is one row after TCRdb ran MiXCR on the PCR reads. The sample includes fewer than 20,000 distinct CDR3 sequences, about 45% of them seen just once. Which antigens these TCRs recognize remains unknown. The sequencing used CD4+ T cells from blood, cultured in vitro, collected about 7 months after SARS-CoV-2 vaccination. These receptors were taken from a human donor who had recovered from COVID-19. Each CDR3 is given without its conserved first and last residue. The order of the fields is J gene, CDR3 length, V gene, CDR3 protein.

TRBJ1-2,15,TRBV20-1,SARDDRVQDWGYGYT
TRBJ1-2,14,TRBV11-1,ASSWSPNRANYGYT
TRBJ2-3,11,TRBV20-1,SAKDPFADTQY
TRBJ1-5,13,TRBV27,ASGSRAMAGQPQH
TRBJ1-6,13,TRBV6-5,ASSYSTGPNSPLH
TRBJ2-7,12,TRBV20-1,SARDSVTYYEQY
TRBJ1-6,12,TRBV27,ASSLSGHNSPLH
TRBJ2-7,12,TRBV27,ASSGSGRSYEQY
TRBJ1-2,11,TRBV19,ASSITGDTGYT
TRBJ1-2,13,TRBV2,ASSRGQGASYGYT
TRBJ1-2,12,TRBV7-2,ASSLGGTYYGYT
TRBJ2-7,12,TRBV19,ASSIASRNYEQY
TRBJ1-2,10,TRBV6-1,ASKETGTGYT
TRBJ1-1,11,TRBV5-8,ASSIDRGPEAF
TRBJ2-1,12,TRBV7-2,ASSSTPPGGFWF
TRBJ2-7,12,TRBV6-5,ASSSGTGEHEQY